What follows are 13 T cell receptor beta chains derived from one specimen sequenced in a study of cytomegalovirus exposure and HLA in healthy donors. Only in-frame clones appear in the TCRdb table, and some are missing; sequencing was by immunoSEQ multiplex PCR. The sample comprises about 160,000 clones, around 88% of which are singletons, and 2% to 2.5% rests with the top ten. Sequencing used PBMCs. All receptors come from a woman younger than 30 in good health and CMV-seronegative.

This clone was seen just once. One end of the junction is discordant with germline, which a read error may explain. V is TRBV5-4 and J is TRBJ2-3; 7 bases map to TRBD1. Germline CDR1 is SGHNT and CDR2 is YYREEE (reference sequence). The CDR3 extends over 12 amino acids. CDR3 protein: CASSFDGQGENF. The CDR3 nucleotides are TGTGCCAGCAGCTTTGACGGGCAGGGGGAGAATTTT.

CDR3 amino acids: CASSPRTDYEQYF. The CDR3 nucleotides are TGTGCCAGCAGCCCCCGGACAGATTACGAGCAGTACTTC. V is TRBV7-9 and J is TRBJ2-7; weak D call: TRBD1 (6 bases). Per the germline V gene, CDR1 is SEHNR and CDR2 is FQNEAQ (reference sequence). The CDR3 contains 13 residues. Trimming took off 5 bases at V and 4 bases at J, with 12 bases between the two ends.

This rearrangement joins TRBV6-4 to TRBJ2-3; a weak D match, TRBD2 (6 bases). CDR1 is MRHNA and CDR2 is SNTAGT in the germline V gene. V lost 4 bases to trimming and J lost 2 bases, with 10 bases between them. The CDR3 has 14 residues. The CDR3 is CASSVGLDTDTQYF. The CDR3 bases are TGTGCCAGCAGTGTGGGACTCGACACAGATACGCAGTATTTT.

The gene calls are TRBV29-1 and TRBJ2-5; 10 positions agree with TRBD1. This CDR3 has 15 residues. The germline CDR1 and CDR2 sequences are SQVTM and ANQGSEA. V was clipped by 0 bases and J by 9 bases; unmatched bases: 10. The CDR3, as DNA: TGCAGCGTTGAAGAGCAGCCGGGACAGGGGAGGGCCCAGTACTTC. This translates into CSVEEQPGQGRAQYF.

The chain couples TRBV4-1 to TRBJ2-1, with D possibly being TRBD2 (6 bases). The V end lost 5 bases, the J end lost 9 bases, and 23 bases lay between the germline ends. Germline CDR1 MGHRA, CDR2 YSYEKL. The CDR3 is 16 amino acids. This CDR3 is CASSGTTRGNRFEQFF. DNA of the CDR3: TGCGCCAGCAGCGGAACGACTAGGGGCAACAGGTTTGAGCAGTTCTTC.

The chain combines TRBV9 with TRBJ2-3, with 14 bases matching TRBD2. V dropped 6 bases and J dropped 5; count of bases not matched to a gene: 8. The CDR3 is 16 amino acids. Germline CDR1 and CDR2: SGDLS and YYNGEE. The CDR3 DNA reads as TGTGCCAGCACGACTAGCGGGGGGGCCGGTGTAGATACGCAGTATTTT. Protein product: CASTTSGGAGVDTQYF. The entire variable domain, with the rest obtained from reference TRBV9 and TRBJ2-3, is as follows: DSGVTQTPKHLITATGQRVTLRCSPRSGDLSVYWYQQSLDQGLQFLIQYYNGEERAKGNILERFSAQQFPDLHSELNLSSLELGDSALYFCASTTSGGAGVDTQYFGPGTRLTVL.

The rearrangement links TRBV4-1 to TRBJ1-2, with 9 bases aligning to TRBD1. The length of the CDR3 is 16 residues. Germline V lookup: CDR1 MGHRA, CDR2 YSYEKL. Trimming at V came to 3 bases and at J to 4 bases, leaving 9 bases not matched to a gene. In nucleotides, the CDR3 is TGCGCCAGCAGCCATTCTCGGGACAGGGATCGCTATGGCTACACCTTC. Encoded protein: CASSHSRDRDRYGYTF.

V is TRBV28 and J is TRBJ1-1; D perhaps matches TRBD1 (6 bases). V was trimmed by 6 bases and J by 5 bases, leaving 16 bases between them. The CDR3 runs to 14 residues. CDR1 and CDR2 from the germline V gene are MDHEN and SYDVKM. The CDR3 spells CASRGAGPRTEAFF. CDR3 DNA: TGTGCCAGCAGGGGGGCAGGCCCTCGTACTGAAGCTTTCTTT.

The chain links TRBV7-8 to TRBJ1-2, with a possible D match to TRBD1 (6 bases). V was clipped by 3 bases and J by 3 bases, with 17 bases between them. Germline V lookup: CDR1 SGHVS, CDR2 FQNEAQ. The CDR3 is made up of 16 amino acids. CDR3 in DNA: TGTGCCAGCAGCTTCGCAGGGACAAACCTCGACTATGGCTACACCTTC. Encoded protein: CASSFAGTNLDYGYTF.

The chain joins TRBV9 to TRBJ1-6; maybe TRBD1 (5 bases). V was pared by 0 bases and J by 4 bases, with 11 bases between. The CDR3 extends over 16 amino acids. Germline V gene sequence: CDR1 SGDLS, CDR2 YYNGEE. The CDR3 protein is CASSVEAGGYNSPLHF. DNA of the CDR3: TGTGCCAGCAGCGTAGAGGCCGGGGGGTATAATTCACCCCTCCACTTT.

The gene calls are TRBV19 and TRBJ1-1; D uncertain. Germline V gene data show CDR1 as LNHDA and CDR2 as SQIVND (reference sequence). This CDR3 has 16 residues. The V end lost 0 bases, the J end lost 1 base, and 12 bases lay between the germline ends. Here the CDR3 reads CASSIDWGEENTEAFF. In DNA, the CDR3 is TGTGCCAGTAGTATAGATTGGGGAGAAGAGAACACTGAAGCTTTCTTT.

The chain is built from TRBV4-1 and TRBJ2-7; weak D call: TRBD1 (6 bases). The CDR3 length is 14 residues. Per germline, CDR1 MGHRA and CDR2 YSYEKL. V was shortened by 0 bases and J by 3 bases, with 9 bases between the two germline ends. As DNA, the CDR3 is TGCGCCAGCAGCCAAGATCACAGGGTCTACGAGCAGTACTTC. It translates to CASSQDHRVYEQYF.

For the CDR3, the DNA is TGTGCCAGTAGCACGACAGGGAATGAAAAACTGTTTTTT. Encoded protein: CASSTTGNEKLFF. The rearrangement links TRBV19 to TRBJ1-4; 7 bases align to TRBD1. Germline CDR1 reads LNHDA; CDR2 reads SQIVND (reference sequence). The CDR3 is 13 amino acids. J gave up 5 bases and V 6 bases, and 3 bases lay outside the gene matches.